This T cell receptor beta chain was retrieved from a study of blood T cell repertoires in COVID-19. At the level of the study: Collection of acute and convalescent COVID-19 samples took place in the United States, Italy and Spain. PBMCs, B-cell-depleted T cells, or T cells provided the cDNA or gDNA that made up the material.

Germline V gene data show CDR1 as SGHTA and CDR2 as FQGNSA. V was cut by 5 bases and J by 10 bases, with 15 bases left in between. The CDR3 is 13 amino acids. TCRdb's table, derived via immunoSEQ multiplex PCR, lists solely in-frame clones and lacks some. The sample has fewer than 200,000 clones, roughly four fifths seen once. Patients of the Seattle cohort, enrolled during active infection, were followed longitudinally. The sequenced sample consisted of peripheral blood. This clonotype was obtained from a woman in her 70s with COVID-19, enrolled during active disease. This chain uses TRBV7-2 with TRBJ2-1, with a tentative D call TRBD2 (5 bases). CDR3: CASSAGPRREQFF. The CDR3 nucleotides read TGTGCCAGCAGCGCAGGCCCCCGGAGGGAGCAGTTCTTC.